This T cell receptor beta chain was sequenced for a study of blood T cell repertoires in COVID-19. The repertoire was sequenced with immunoSEQ multiplex PCR; TCRdb's copy has only in-frame clones and lacks some. This table holds 150,000 to 200,000 clones, more than 80% found once. With V trimmed by 9 bases and J by 3 bases, 8 bases remained unmatched. Germline values: CDR1 LNHDA, CDR2 SQIVND (reference sequence). The CDR3 consists of 15 residues. While infection was still active, Seattle patients were enrolled and then followed longitudinally. This clonotype was sampled from a woman in her sixties or seventies with COVID-19, enrolled during active disease. Sequencing used peripheral blood. The rearrangement joins TRBV19 to TRBJ1-1; 12 bases are a match to TRBD1. The CDR3 loop is CASRDRGRDDTEAFF. In DNA form, the CDR3 reads TGTGCCAGCCGGGACAGGGGGCGCGATGACACTGAAGCTTTCTTT.